One sample yielded the 32 T cell receptor beta chains listed below, sequenced in a study of T-cell reconstitution after alpha-beta-depleted transplantation in children. Molecular barcoding with unique molecular identifiers was used for the TCRbeta library. TCRdb called the PCR reads again in MiXCR, with one record for every CDR3 protein. This table has fewer than 750,000 distinct CDR3 sequences, roughly 30% appearing once. The material sequenced was PBMCs, taken before TCRalphabeta/CD19-depleted stem cell transplant. Receptors were obtained from a boy in the first two years of life with Wiskott-Aldrich syndrome, due to receive a stem cell transplant.

This clonotype was seen only a few times. The chain carries TRBV11-3 and TRBJ2-2; TRBD2 matches 9 bases. The V gene end was trimmed by 2 bases and the J gene end by 6 bases; junction bases not matched to a gene: 7. This CDR3 contains 16 residues. Looked up from germline, CDR1 is SGHNT and CDR2 is YENEEA. The CDR3 here is CASSLISLAGSGELFF. CDR3 sequence (DNA): TGTGCCAGCAGCTTAATATCCCTAGCGGGATCCGGGGAGCTGTTTTTT.

The gene calls are TRBV19 and TRBJ1-1; D uncertain. The V end lost 6 bases, the J end lost 1 base, and 9 bases lay between the germline ends. Germline V gene data show CDR1 as LNHDA and CDR2 as SQIVND (reference sequence). The CDR3 has 13 residues. The CDR3 DNA is TGTGCCAGTAGGAGGCTCACGAACACTGAAGCTTTCTTT. Its protein is CASRRLTNTEAFF.

The V gene is TRBV9, the J gene TRBJ2-1, with 9 bases matching TRBD2. In germline, CDR1 is SGDLS, CDR2 YYNGEE. CDR3 length: 14 residues. With 2 bases clipped from V and 6 bases from J, the junction kept 3 bases outside the gene matches. The CDR3 DNA is TGTGCCAGCAGCGTGGGCGGGAGGGCCAATGAGCAGTTCTTC. It translates to CASSVGGRANEQFF.

The chain is built from TRBV28 and TRBJ2-6; D ambiguous. The V end was cut by 4 bases, the J end by 0 bases, with 7 bases between. Germline CDR1 MDHEN, CDR2 SYDVKM. CDR3 length: 15 residues. The CDR3, as DNA: TGTGCCAGCAGTTCCTTCTTCTCTGGGGCCAACGTCCTGACTTTC. Translated: CASSSFFSGANVLTF.

This chain uses TRBV29-1 with TRBJ2-1, with D tentatively TRBD2 (5 bases). The V gene lost 7 bases and the J gene lost 2 bases, with 9 bases spanning the gap. CDR3 length: 12 amino acids. The germline gives CDR1 SQVTM, CDR2 ANQGSEA. The CDR3: CSGGSPYNEQFF. The CDR3 DNA is TGCAGCGGAGGGTCCCCCTACAATGAGCAGTTCTTC.

This clonotype showed up just a few times. This rearrangement joins TRBV25-1 to TRBJ1-1; D may be TRBD1 (5 bases). The CDR3 has 14 amino acids. The V and J ends lost 2 bases and 1 base respectively, with 8 bases between them. The germline CDR1 and CDR2 sequences are MGHDK and SYGVNS. The CDR3 nucleotides read TGTGCCAGCAGTGAACCAGGGCCGAACACTGAAGCTTTCTTT. Its protein is CASSEPGPNTEAFF.

This clonotype has at least ten counts. The chain is built from TRBV7-2 and TRBJ2-7; D gene unclear. Germline CDR1 SGHTA, CDR2 FQGNSA. V shed 4 bases and J shed 3 bases, with 13 bases lying between them. The CDR3 is made up of 14 amino acids. Here the CDR3 reads CASSSWSSSYEQYF. CDR3 DNA sequence: TGTGCCAGCAGCTCTTGGTCTAGTAGCTACGAGCAGTACTTC. The full variable domain, in which reference TRBV7-2 and TRBJ2-7 provide the parts outside the CDR3, is GAGVSQSPSNKVTEKGKDVELRCDPISGHTALYWYRQSLGQGLEFLIYFQGNSAPDKSGLPSDRFSAERTGGSVSTLTIQRTQQEDSAVYLCASSSWSSSYEQYFGPGTRLTVT.

With regard to this clonotype: The junction shows a germline mismatch at one end, possibly a read error. The gene calls are TRBV7-8 and TRBJ2-1, with TRBD2 matching 8 bases. CDR3 size: 15 residues. The germline V gene has CDR1 SGHVS and CDR2 FQNEAQ. CDR3: CASSSESGSSYNELF. The CDR3, as DNA: TGTGCCAGCAGCTCAGAAAGCGGGAGCTCCTACAATGAGCTCTTC.

The chain carries TRBV6-1 and TRBJ2-5; D possibly corresponds to TRBD1 (5 bases). V was clipped by 9 bases and J by 6 bases, with 20 bases between them. Germline CDR1 is MNHNS and CDR2 is SASEGT. The CDR3 length is 14 residues. CDR3 amino acids: CASRPSGQGKTQYF. For the CDR3, the DNA is TGTGCCAGTCGACCGAGTGGGCAGGGCAAGACCCAGTACTTC.

The rearrangement uses TRBV11-2 and TRBJ1-1; D gene uncertain. Trimming pared 1 base from V and 5 bases from J, leaving 8 bases between. This CDR3 has 13 amino acids. Germline V gene lookup returns CDR1 SGHAT and CDR2 FQNNGV. For the CDR3, the DNA is TGTGCCAGCAGCTTAGGGGGTGTTACTGAAGCTTTCTTT. Translated: CASSLGGVTEAFF.

V is TRBV21-1 and J is TRBJ2-7. TRBV21-1 is labeled a pseudogene. This CDR3 spans 14 amino acids. The CDR3 loop is CASSKGADDYEQYF. DNA of the CDR3: TGTGCCAGCAGCAAAGGTGCGGACGATTACGAGCAGTACTTC.

The V gene is TRBV28, the J gene TRBJ1-5; D gene ambiguous. Trimming stripped 4 bases from V and 7 bases from J, with 20 bases between. The V gene's germline CDR1 is MDHEN and CDR2 SYDVKM. CDR3 length: 16 residues. The CDR3 DNA sequence: TGTGCCAGCAGTTCCTCGGGCCCCGTGGAGGGACAGCCCCAGCATTTT. Translated, it gives CASSSSGPVEGQPQHF.

There are a few counts of this clonotype. V usage is TRBV12-3 or TRBV12-4 and J usage is TRBJ1-4; D might be TRBD1 (5 bases). The CDR3 spans 15 residues. V lost 3 bases to trimming and J lost 0 bases, with 8 bases between them. CDR3 amino acids: CASSFKGSTNEKLFF. The CDR3 DNA reads TGTGCCAGCAGTTTCAAGGGGTCAACTAATGAAAAACTGTTTTTT.

The CDR3 coding sequence is TGTGCCAGCAGCGTCGGACTAGCGGGAGCAATCAGGGAGACCCAGTACTTC. Translated, it gives CASSVGLAGAIRETQYF. V and J are TRBV9 and TRBJ2-5; 13 bases fit TRBD2. Germline V lookup: CDR1 SGDLS, CDR2 YYNGEE. After removal of 2 bases from V and 5 bases from J, the junction contained 9 bases not matched to a gene. This CDR3 region has 17 residues.

V and J are TRBV7-2 and TRBJ1-2; no firm D call. This CDR3 is built from 14 residues. Germline values: CDR1 SGHTA, CDR2 FQGNSA. Deletions cut 1 base from V and 9 bases from J, with 15 bases between. The CDR3 reads CASSLVEWGGSYTF. The CDR3 DNA is TGTGCCAGCAGCTTAGTCGAATGGGGAGGCAGCTACACCTTC.

The J gene is TRBJ1-6, the V gene TRBV15; D not resolved. V lost 3 bases, J lost 8 bases, and 14 bases lay in between. The CDR3 has 15 amino acids. Germline values: CDR1 LNHNV, CDR2 YYDKDF (reference sequence). CDR3 residues: CATSSAQGYHSPLHF. CDR3 DNA: TGTGCCACCAGCAGTGCCCAAGGGTACCATTCACCCCTCCACTTT.

This chain joins TRBV30 and TRBJ2-4; TRBD1 might be the D (5 bases). CDR3 size: 17 residues. The V and J ends lost 2 bases and 0 bases respectively, with 17 bases between them. Germline V CDR1 and CDR2: GTSNPN, SVGIG (reference sequence). This CDR3 is CAWSKAGFRGAKNIQYF. In DNA, the CDR3 is TGTGCCTGGAGTAAGGCAGGGTTCAGAGGAGCCAAAAACATTCAGTACTTC.

This clonotype came up a few times. The V gene is TRBV2, the J gene TRBJ1-4; 10 bases agree with TRBD1. V lost 6 bases and J lost 6; bases outside the gene matches: 4. From germline, CDR1 is SNHLY and CDR2 FYNNEI. The CDR3 length is 14 residues. CDR3 in DNA: TGTGCCAGCAGCAGACAGGGGGCGTATGAAAAACTGTTTTTT. This codes for CASSRQGAYEKLFF.

The genes are TRBV12-3 or TRBV12-4 and TRBJ2-7; possible D gene TRBD2, 6 bases. There are 15 residues in the CDR3. The ends were cut back, 9 bases at V and 2 bases at J, with 20 bases in the middle. The CDR3 nucleotides read TGTGCCAGTGCGACGAGTGGGACTTGGACCTACGAGCAGTACTTC. Translating gives CASATSGTWTYEQYF.

This clonotype was recorded only once. Written as DNA, the CDR3 is TGCGCCAGCAGCCGGGGGGAAAGGAACAATGAGCAGTTCTTC. This codes for CASSRGERNNEQFF. This chain links TRBV4-1 with TRBJ2-1; TRBD2 might be the D (6 bases). CDR1 is MGHRA and CDR2 is YSYEKL in the germline V gene. V was trimmed by 4 bases and J by 5 bases, leaving 12 bases between them. The CDR3 has 14 amino acids.

The CDR3: CASRKTGIYEQYF. Written as DNA, the CDR3 is TGTGCCAGCAGGAAGACAGGGATCTACGAGCAGTACTTC. The J gene is TRBJ2-7, the V gene TRBV28; 7 bases align to TRBD1. This CDR3 contains 13 residues. V lost 6 bases, J lost 3 bases, and 5 bases stayed unmatched. Germline values: CDR1 MDHEN, CDR2 SYDVKM.

This clonotype was observed a handful of times. The V call is TRBV7-3, the J call TRBJ1-2; D call uncertain. Germline lookup yields CDR1 SGHTA and CDR2 FQGTGA. V lost 4 bases and J lost 7, with 13 bases in between. This CDR3 is 13 amino acids long. This CDR3 is CASSSTPGSGYTF. Here the CDR3 DNA reads TGTGCCAGCAGCTCGACCCCGGGCAGTGGCTACACCTTC.

The chain combines TRBV25-1 with TRBJ2-3; tentatively, D is TRBD2 (6 bases). The germline V gene has CDR1 MGHDK and CDR2 SYGVNS. The CDR3 has 14 residues. V was clipped by 5 bases and J by 5 bases, with 14 bases between them. DNA for the CDR3: TGTGCCAGCAGTATCGGAGGGCCGGGAGATACGCAGTATTTT. The encoded protein is CASSIGGPGDTQYF.

The gene calls are TRBV7-9 and TRBJ2-1, with 8 bases that match TRBD1. The CDR3 is 15 amino acids. CDR1 is SEHNR, CDR2 FQNEAQ, per germline (reference sequence). The junction had 4 bases not matched to a gene; V was cut back by 4 bases and J by 2 bases. The CDR3 protein is CASSSTGDPYNEQFF. Here the CDR3 DNA reads TGTGCCAGCAGCTCGACAGGGGACCCCTACAATGAGCAGTTCTTC.

This clonotype was seen a few times. The V gene is TRBV5-1, the J gene TRBJ1-1, with D perhaps TRBD1 (5 bases). Germline CDR1 and CDR2: SGHRS and YFSETQ. V dropped 0 bases and J dropped 0 bases, with 12 bases sitting between them. CDR3 length: 16 residues. The CDR3 loop reads CASSLGQGNMNTEAFF. CDR3 in DNA: TGCGCCAGCAGCTTGGGGCAGGGTAACATGAACACTGAAGCTTTCTTT.

The rearrangement links TRBV10-3 to TRBJ1-3; 7 bases match TRBD1. This CDR3 is built from 16 residues. In germline, CDR1 is ENHRY, CDR2 SYGVKD. V dropped 9 bases and J dropped 1; count of bases not matched to a gene: 12. The CDR3 loop reads CAMGTAGHPSGNTIYF. The CDR3 DNA sequence: TGTGCCATGGGGACAGCAGGTCACCCATCTGGAAACACCATATATTTT.

This clonotype has just a few counts. This chain uses TRBV2 with TRBJ2-1, with a weak D call TRBD1 (5 bases). The V end lost 7 bases, the J end lost 9 bases, and 16 bases lay between the germline ends. Germline CDR1 SNHLY, CDR2 FYNNEI. This CDR3 has 13 amino acids. The CDR3 loop is CASMYTGGSEQFF. CDR3 DNA sequence: TGTGCCAGCATGTATACAGGCGGCAGTGAGCAGTTCTTC.

This sequence joins TRBV29-1 and TRBJ2-1, with D unresolved. This CDR3 is built from 15 residues. The V and J ends lost 5 bases and 3 bases respectively, with 17 bases between them. Germline CDR1 SQVTM, CDR2 ANQGSEA. CDR3 sequence: CSVNGRFPGYNEQFF. DNA of the CDR3: TGCAGCGTTAACGGCCGATTTCCGGGCTACAATGAGCAGTTCTTC.

This clonotype occurred a few times. V is TRBV5-1 and J is TRBJ2-2; TRBD2 is a possible D gene (6 bases). Germline V lookup: CDR1 SGHRS, CDR2 YFSETQ. Trimming stripped 4 bases from V and 0 bases from J, with 13 bases between. This CDR3 spans 16 amino acids. CDR3 in DNA: TGCGCCAGCAGCCGATTAGCGGCAACGAACACCGGGGAGCTGTTTTTT. The encoded protein is CASSRLAATNTGELFF.

This rearrangement joins TRBV20-1 to TRBJ2-7; D tentatively fits TRBD1 or TRBD2 (5 bases each). Trimming removed 1 base from V and 9 bases from J, with 16 bases in between. Germline loops: CDR1 DFQATT, CDR2 SNEGSKA (reference sequence). The CDR3 has 13 amino acids. CDR3 sequence reads: CSARGGADGGQYF. In DNA form, the CDR3 reads TGCAGTGCTAGAGGTGGGGCAGATGGGGGGCAGTACTTC.

The V gene is TRBV30, the J gene TRBJ2-5; TRBD2 matches at 7 bases. V shed 4 bases, J shed 1 base, and the junction held 0 bases outside the gene matches. Germline-derived CDR1 and CDR2 are GTSNPN and SVGIG (reference sequence). The CDR3 is made up of 12 amino acids. The CDR3, as DNA: TGTGCCTGGACTAGCGGCCAAGAGACCCAGTACTTC. This encodes CAWTSGQETQYF.

This clonotype came up a few times. The V and J genes are TRBV24-1 and TRBJ2-3, with 8 bases that match TRBD2. The CDR3 totals 16 residues. Germline V CDR1 and CDR2: KGHDR, SFDVKD. With 2 bases clipped from V and 0 bases from J, the junction kept 3 bases outside the gene matches. The CDR3 loop reads CATSDYSGTSTDTQYF. The CDR3 DNA follows: TGTGCCACCAGTGATTATAGCGGGACAAGCACAGATACGCAGTATTTT.